The source of this T cell receptor beta chain is a study of T cells in Graves' hyperthyroidism and ophthalmopathy. Looked up from germline, CDR1 is DFQATT and CDR2 is SNEGSKA (reference sequence). V was cut by 3 bases and J by 2 bases, with 10 bases left in between. This CDR3 comprises 13 residues. RNA transcripts gave rise to amplified TCR beta CDR3 regions. A first-round RT-PCR of the TCR CDR3 used the HTBI primer set. TCRdb reanalysed the multiplex PCR reads using MiXCR and keeps one entry per CDR3 protein. The sample records over 700,000 distinct CDR3 sequences, 38% being singletons. Notes on the study in general: Peripheral blood also featured most of the thyroid clonotypes expanded above 0.001.

Graves' hyperthyroidism was deemed stable absent ophthalmopathy progression within 18 months. Clinical symptoms, serum thyroxine, TRAb, thyroid ultrasound and orbital computed tomography established diagnosis. A note on this clonotype: The antigen is not known.

The clonotype comes from a man between 18 and 29 years old with Graves' hyperthyroidism. Sequencing was carried out using blood. The gene calls are TRBV20-1 and TRBJ1-2; D remains unclear. The CDR3 DNA reads TGCAGTGCTAGGGTGTCCATAAACTATGGCTACACCTTC. Amino acid sequence: CSARVSINYGYTF.